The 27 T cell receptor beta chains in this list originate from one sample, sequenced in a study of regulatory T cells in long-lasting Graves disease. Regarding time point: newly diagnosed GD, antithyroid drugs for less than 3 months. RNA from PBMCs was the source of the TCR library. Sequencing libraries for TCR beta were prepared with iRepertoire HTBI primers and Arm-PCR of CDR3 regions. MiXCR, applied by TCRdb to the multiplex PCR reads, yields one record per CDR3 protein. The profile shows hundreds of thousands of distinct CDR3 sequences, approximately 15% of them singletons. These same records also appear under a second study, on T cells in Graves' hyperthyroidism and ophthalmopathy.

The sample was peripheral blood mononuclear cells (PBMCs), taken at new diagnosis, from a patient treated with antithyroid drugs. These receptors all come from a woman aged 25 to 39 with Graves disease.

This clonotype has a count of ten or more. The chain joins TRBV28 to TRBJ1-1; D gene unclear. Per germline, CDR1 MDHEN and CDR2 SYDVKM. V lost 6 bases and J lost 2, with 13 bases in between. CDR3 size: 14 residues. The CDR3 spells CASSLVGGNTEAFF. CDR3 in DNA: TGTGCCAGCAGCTTAGTAGGCGGAAACACTGAAGCTTTCTTT. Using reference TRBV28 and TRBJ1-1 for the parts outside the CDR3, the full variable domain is DVKVTQSSRYLVKRTGEKVFLECVQDMDHENMFWYRQDPGLGLRLIYFSYDVKMKEKGDIPEGYSVSREKKERFSLILESASTNQTSMYLCASSLVGGNTEAFFGQGTRLTVV.

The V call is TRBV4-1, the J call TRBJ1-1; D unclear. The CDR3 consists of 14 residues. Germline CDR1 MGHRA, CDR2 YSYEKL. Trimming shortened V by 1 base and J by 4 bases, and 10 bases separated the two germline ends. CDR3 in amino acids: CASSQGGGGTEAFF. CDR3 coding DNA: TGCGCCAGCAGCCAAGGAGGAGGAGGCACTGAAGCTTTCTTT.

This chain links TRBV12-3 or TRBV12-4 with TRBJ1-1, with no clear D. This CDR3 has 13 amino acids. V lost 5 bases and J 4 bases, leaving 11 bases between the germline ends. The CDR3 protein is CASSRDMSTEAFF. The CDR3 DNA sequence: TGTGCCAGCAGTCGTGACATGTCCACTGAAGCTTTCTTT.

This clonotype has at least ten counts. CDR3 DNA: TGTGCCAGCAGCTTAGAGAGACAAGAGACCCAGTACTTC. Its protein is CASSLERQETQYF. J is TRBJ2-5 and V is TRBV7-2; D gene unclear. The CDR3 extends over 13 amino acids. V was clipped by 1 base and J by 2 bases, with 5 bases between them. Germline V gene sequence: CDR1 SGHTA, CDR2 FQGNSA. Full variable domain (missing parts from reference TRBV7-2 and TRBJ2-5): GAGVSQSPSNKVTEKGKDVELRCDPISGHTALYWYRQSLGQGLEFLIYFQGNSAPDKSGLPSDRFSAERTGGSVSTLTIQRTQQEDSAVYLCASSLERQETQYFGPGTRLLVL.

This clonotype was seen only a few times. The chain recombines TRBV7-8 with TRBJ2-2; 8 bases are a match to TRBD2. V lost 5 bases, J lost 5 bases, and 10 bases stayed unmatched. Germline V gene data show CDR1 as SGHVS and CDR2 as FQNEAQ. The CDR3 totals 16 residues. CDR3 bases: TGTGCCAGCAGCCCTACTAGCGGAAGGGTTACCGGGGAGCTGTTTTTT. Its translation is CASSPTSGRVTGELFF.

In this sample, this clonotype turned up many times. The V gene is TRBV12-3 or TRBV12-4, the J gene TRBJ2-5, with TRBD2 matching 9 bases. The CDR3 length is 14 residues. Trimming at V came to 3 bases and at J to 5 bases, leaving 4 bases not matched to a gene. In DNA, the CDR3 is TGTGCCAGCAGTTTCGTCCTAGCGGGGGAGACCCAGTACTTC. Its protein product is CASSFVLAGETQYF.

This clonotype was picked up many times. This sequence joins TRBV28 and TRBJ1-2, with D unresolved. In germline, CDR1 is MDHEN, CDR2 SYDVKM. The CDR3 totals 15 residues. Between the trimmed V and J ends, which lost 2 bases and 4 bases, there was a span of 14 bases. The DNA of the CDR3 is TGTGCCAGCAGTTTAACCAAGGGATTCGGCTATGGCTACACCTTC. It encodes CASSLTKGFGYGYTF.

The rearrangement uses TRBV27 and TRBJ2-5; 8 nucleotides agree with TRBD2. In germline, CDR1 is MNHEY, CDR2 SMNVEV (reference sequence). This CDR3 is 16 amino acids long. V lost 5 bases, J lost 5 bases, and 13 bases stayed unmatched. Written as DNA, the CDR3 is TGTGCCAGCAGTGCCCTCCGGACTAGCCGTGAGGAGACCCAGTACTTC. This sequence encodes CASSALRTSREETQYF.

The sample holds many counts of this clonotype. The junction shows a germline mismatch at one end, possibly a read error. The CDR3 loop reads CASSLNLLAGQENQYF. In DNA, the CDR3 is TGTGCCAGCAGCCTAAATTTACTAGCGGGACAGGAGAACCAGTACTTC. The genes are TRBV7-9 and TRBJ2-5; TRBD2 aligns across 10 bases. The germline gives CDR1 SEHNR, CDR2 FQNEAQ (reference sequence). This CDR3 has 16 residues.

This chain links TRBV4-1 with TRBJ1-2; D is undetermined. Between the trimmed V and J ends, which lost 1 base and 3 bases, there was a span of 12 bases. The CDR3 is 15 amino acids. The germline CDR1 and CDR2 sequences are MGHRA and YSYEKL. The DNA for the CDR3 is TGCGCCAGCAGCCAAGTTGAGCAGAACCACTATGGCTACACCTTC. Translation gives CASSQVEQNHYGYTF.

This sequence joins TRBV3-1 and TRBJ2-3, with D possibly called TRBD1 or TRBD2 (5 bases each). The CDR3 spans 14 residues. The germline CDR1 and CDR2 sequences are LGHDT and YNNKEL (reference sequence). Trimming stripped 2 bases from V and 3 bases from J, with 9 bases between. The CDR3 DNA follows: TGTGCCAGCAGCCAAATGGGGGTTACAGATACGCAGTATTTT. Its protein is CASSQMGVTDTQYF.

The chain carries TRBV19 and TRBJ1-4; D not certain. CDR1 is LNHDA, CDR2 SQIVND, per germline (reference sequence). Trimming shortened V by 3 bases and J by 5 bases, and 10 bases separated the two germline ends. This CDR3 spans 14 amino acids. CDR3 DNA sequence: TGTGCCAGTAGTATCCTGCCGCAGAATGAAAAACTGTTTTTT. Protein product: CASSILPQNEKLFF.

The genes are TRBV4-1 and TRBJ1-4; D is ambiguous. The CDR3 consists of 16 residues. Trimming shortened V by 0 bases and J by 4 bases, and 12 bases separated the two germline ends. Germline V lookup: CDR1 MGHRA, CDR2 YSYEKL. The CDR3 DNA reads TGCGCCAGCAGCCAAGAACCGGGCGCCTTTAATGAAAAACTGTTTTTT. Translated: CASSQEPGAFNEKLFF.

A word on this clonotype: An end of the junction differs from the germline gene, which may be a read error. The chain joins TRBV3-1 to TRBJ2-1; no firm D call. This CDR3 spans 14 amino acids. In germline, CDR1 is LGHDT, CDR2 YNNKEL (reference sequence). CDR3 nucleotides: TGTGCCAGCAGCCAAGGTCCCGGCCCCTACATTCAGTGCTTC. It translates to CASSQGPGPYIQCF.

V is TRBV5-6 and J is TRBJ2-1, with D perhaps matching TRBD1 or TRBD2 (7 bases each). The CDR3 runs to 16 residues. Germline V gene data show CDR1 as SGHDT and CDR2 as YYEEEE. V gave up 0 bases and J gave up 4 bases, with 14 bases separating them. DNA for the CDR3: TGTGCCAGCAGCTTGGATGGGGAGGGGGCTTACAATGAGCAGTTCTTC. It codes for CASSLDGEGAYNEQFF.

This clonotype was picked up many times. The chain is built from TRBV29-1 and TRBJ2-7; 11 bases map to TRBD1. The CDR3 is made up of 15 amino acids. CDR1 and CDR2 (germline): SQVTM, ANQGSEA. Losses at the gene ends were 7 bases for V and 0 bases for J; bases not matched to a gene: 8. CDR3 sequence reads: CSAATGTGGSYEQYF. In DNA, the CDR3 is TGCAGCGCAGCTACTGGGACAGGGGGCTCCTACGAGCAGTACTTC.

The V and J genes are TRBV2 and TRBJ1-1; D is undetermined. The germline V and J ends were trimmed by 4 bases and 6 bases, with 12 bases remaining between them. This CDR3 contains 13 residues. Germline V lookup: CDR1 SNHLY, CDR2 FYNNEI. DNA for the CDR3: TGTGCCAGCAGTGGAGGCGAGATACCTGAAGCTTTCTTT. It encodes CASSGGEIPEAFF. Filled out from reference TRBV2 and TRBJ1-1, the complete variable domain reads EPEVTQTPSHQVTQMGQEVILRCVPISNHLYFYWYRQILGQKVEFLVSFYNNEISEKSEIFDDQFSVERPDGSNFTLKIRSTKLEDSAMYFCASSGGEIPEAFFGQGTRLTVV.

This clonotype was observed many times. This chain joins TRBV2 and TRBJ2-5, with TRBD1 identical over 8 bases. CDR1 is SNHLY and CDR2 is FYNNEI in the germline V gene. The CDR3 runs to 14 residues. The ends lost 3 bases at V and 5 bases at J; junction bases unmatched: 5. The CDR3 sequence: CASSESRGRETQYF. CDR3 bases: TGTGCCAGCAGTGAGAGCAGGGGGCGGGAGACCCAGTACTTC.

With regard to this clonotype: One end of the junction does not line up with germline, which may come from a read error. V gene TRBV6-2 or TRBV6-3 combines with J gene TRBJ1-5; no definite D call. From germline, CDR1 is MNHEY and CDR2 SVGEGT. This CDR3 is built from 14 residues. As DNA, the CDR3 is TGTGCCGGCAGTGAATCCGGGATAAATCAGCCCCAGCATTTT. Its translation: CAGSESGINQPQHF.

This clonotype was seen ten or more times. The CDR3 is CASISGQVQETQYF. CDR3 in DNA: TGTGCCAGCATTTCGGGACAGGTCCAAGAGACCCAGTACTTC. The chain is built from TRBV28 and TRBJ2-5; 8 bases fit TRBD1. The J segment lost 1 base and the V segment lost 7 bases, leaving 5 bases of the junction unmatched. This CDR3 spans 14 amino acids. Germline V gene data show CDR1 as MDHEN and CDR2 as SYDVKM. The full variable domain, rest sourced from reference TRBV28 and TRBJ2-5, is DVKVTQSSRYLVKRTGEKVFLECVQDMDHENMFWYRQDPGLGLRLIYFSYDVKMKEKGDIPEGYSVSREKKERFSLILESASTNQTSMYLCASISGQVQETQYFGPGTRLLVL.

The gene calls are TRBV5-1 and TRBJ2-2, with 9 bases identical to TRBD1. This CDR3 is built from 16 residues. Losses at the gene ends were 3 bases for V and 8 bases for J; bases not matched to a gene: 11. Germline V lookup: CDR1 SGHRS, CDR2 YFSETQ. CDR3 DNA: TGCGCCAGCAGCTCCGGGACAGGGACCTATTCAGGGGAGCTGTTTTTT. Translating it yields CASSSGTGTYSGELFF.

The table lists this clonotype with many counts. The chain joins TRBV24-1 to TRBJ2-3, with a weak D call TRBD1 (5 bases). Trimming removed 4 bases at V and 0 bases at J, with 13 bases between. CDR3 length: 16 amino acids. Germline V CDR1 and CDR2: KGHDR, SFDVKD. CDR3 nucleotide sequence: TGTGCCACCAGTGAGTCGACAGTCGCTAGCACAGATACGCAGTATTTT. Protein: CATSESTVASTDTQYF.

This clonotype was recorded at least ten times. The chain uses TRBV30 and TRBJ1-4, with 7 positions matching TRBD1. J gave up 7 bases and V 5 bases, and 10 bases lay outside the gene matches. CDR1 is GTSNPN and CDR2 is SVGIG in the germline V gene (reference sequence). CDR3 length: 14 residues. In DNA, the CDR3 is TGTGCCTGGCGATGGGACAGCCGGTCTGAAAAACTGTTTTTT. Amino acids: CAWRWDSRSEKLFF.

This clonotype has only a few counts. The CDR3 nucleotides are TGTGCCAGTAGTATTGAAGTAAGGACTAGCGGCCTTTACAATGAGCAGTTCTTC. Translation gives CASSIEVRTSGLYNEQFF. The V gene is TRBV19, the J gene TRBJ2-1, with 10 bases fitting TRBD2. The V gene end was trimmed by 3 bases and the J gene end by 4 bases; junction bases not matched to a gene: 12. CDR3 size: 18 residues. Germline V gene sequence: CDR1 LNHDA, CDR2 SQIVND (reference sequence). Looking up the rest from reference TRBV19 and TRBJ2-1 gives the full variable domain: DGGITQSPKYLFRKEGQNVTLSCEQNLNHDAMYWYRQDPGQGLRLIYYSQIVNDFQKGDIAEGYSVSREKKESFPLTVTSAQKNPTAFYLCASSIEVRTSGLYNEQFFGPGTRLTVL.

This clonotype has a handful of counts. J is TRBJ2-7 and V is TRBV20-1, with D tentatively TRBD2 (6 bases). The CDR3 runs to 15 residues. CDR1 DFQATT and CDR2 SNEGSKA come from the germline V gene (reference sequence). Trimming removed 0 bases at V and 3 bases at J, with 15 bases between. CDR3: CSAREGGVDLYEQYF. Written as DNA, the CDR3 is TGCAGTGCTAGAGAGGGCGGGGTTGACCTCTACGAGCAGTACTTC.

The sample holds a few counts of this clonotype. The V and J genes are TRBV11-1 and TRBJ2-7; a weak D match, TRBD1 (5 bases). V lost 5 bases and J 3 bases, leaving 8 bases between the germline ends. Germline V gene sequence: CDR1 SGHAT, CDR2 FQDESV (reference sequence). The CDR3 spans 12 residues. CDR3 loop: CASSLGHYEQYF. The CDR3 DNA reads TGTGCCAGCAGCCTCGGACACTACGAGCAGTACTTC.

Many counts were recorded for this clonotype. CDR3 nucleotide sequence: TGTGCCAGCAGCTTAGAGCAGCCCGGGCGGGGGAGCTCCTACGAGCAGTACTTC. Translated: CASSLEQPGRGSSYEQYF. J is TRBJ2-7 and V is TRBV11-2, with 7 bases matching TRBD2. The V gene's germline CDR1 is SGHAT and CDR2 FQNNGV. There are 18 residues in the CDR3. V was pared by 0 bases and J by 0 bases, with 11 bases of the junction left unmatched.